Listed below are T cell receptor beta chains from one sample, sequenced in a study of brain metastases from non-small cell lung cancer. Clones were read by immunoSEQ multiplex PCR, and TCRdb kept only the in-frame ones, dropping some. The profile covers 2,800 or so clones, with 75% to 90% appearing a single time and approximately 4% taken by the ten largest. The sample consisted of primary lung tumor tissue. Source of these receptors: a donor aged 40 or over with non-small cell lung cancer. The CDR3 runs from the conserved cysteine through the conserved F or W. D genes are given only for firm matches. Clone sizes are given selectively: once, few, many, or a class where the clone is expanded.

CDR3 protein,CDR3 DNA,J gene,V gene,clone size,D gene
CASSFVGGGIYEQYF,TGTGCCAGCAGCTTTGTTGGCGGGGGGATCTACGAGCAGTACTTC,TRBJ2-7,TRBV7-2,.,TRBD2
CASSLGGQSNTEAFF,TGTGCCAGCAGTCTCGGCGGACAGTCCAACACTGAAGCTTTCTTT,TRBJ1-1,TRBV6-5,.,.
CASSFSGELFF,TGTGCCAGCTCCTTTAGCGGGGAGCTGTTTTTT,TRBJ2-2,TRBV12-3/TRBV12-4,.,.
CASSLAGVNEQFF,TGTGCCAGCAGCTTGGCCGGGGTAAATGAGCAGTTCTTC,TRBJ2-1,TRBV5-4,.,.
CASARAQGASYEQYF,TGTGCCAGTGCTAGAGCTCAGGGGGCCTCCTACGAGCAGTACTTC,TRBJ2-7,TRBV19,.,TRBD1
CASSLGLTDTQYF,TGCGCCAGCAGCTTGGGGCTCACAGATACGCAGTATTTT,TRBJ2-3,TRBV5-1,.,.
CASSQVAGSPKEQYF,TGCGCCAGCAGCCAAGTTGCGGGGTCCCCAAAGGAGCAGTACTTC,TRBJ2-7,TRBV4-1,.,.
CASSQRGTGAYEQYF,TGTGCCAGCAGCCAACGGGGGACAGGGGCCTACGAACAGTACTTC,TRBJ2-7,TRBV7-2,.,TRBD1
CASTRGQQETQYF,TGTGCCAGCACCCGTGGGCAGCAAGAGACCCAGTACTTC,TRBJ2-5,TRBV2,.,.
CASSPFYRSSTDTQYF,TGTGCCAGCAGTCCCTTCTACAGGTCTAGCACAGATACGCAGTATTTT,TRBJ2-3,TRBV27,once,.
CASSETLRRGFIEQYF,TGTGCCAGCAGTGAAACTCTTAGACGAGGATTCATCGAGCAGTACTTC,TRBJ2-7,TRBV6-1,.,.
CASSVPNRFNTEELFF,TGCGCCAGCAGCGTGCCGAACCGATTTAACACCGAGGAGCTGTTTTTT,TRBJ2-2,TRBV5-1,.,.
CASSFRLAASQETQYF,TGTGCCAGCAGCTTTCGACTAGCGGCCTCCCAAGAGACCCAGTACTTC,TRBJ2-5,TRBV3-1/TRBV3-2,.,TRBD2
CSVQFQETQYF,TGCAGCGTTCAGTTCCAAGAGACCCAGTACTTC,TRBJ2-5,TRBV29-1,.,.
CASSPTESSGNTIYF,TGCGCCAGCAGCCCGACAGAGTCCTCTGGAAACACCATATATTTT,TRBJ1-3,TRBV5-1,once,.
CATSLTPGNTIYF,TGTGCCACCAGCCTGACACCTGGAAACACCATATATTTT,TRBJ1-3,TRBV15,.,.
CASEKVRGAGPQHF,TGTGCCAGCGAAAAAGTCAGGGGAGCCGGGCCCCAGCATTTT,TRBJ1-5,TRBV2,.,.
CAWTPRAFGNTIYF,TGTGCCTGGACCCCTCGGGCCTTTGGAAACACCATATATTTT,TRBJ1-3,TRBV30,.,.
CASSLGGQGNEKLFF,TGTGCTAGCAGCTTAGGGGGACAGGGGAATGAAAAATTGTTTTTT,TRBJ1-4,TRBV7-8,once,TRBD1
CASSTLEESYGYTF,TGTGCCAGCAGTACCCTCGAGGAGTCCTATGGTTACACCTTC,TRBJ1-2,TRBV6-5,.,.
CASSLEQGVQPQHF,TGCGCCAGCAGCTTGGAGCAGGGGGTTCAGCCCCAGCATTTT,TRBJ1-5,TRBV5-1,.,TRBD1
CASNPDPKAYNEQFF,TGTGCCAGCAATCCCGACCCCAAGGCCTACAATGAGCAGTTCTTC,TRBJ2-1,TRBV27,.,.
CASSVSLGGEQYF,TGTGCCAGTAGTGTCTCCCTAGGGGGCGAGCAGTACTTC,TRBJ2-7,TRBV19,.,.
CASRTGDNQPQHF,TGTGCCAGCCGTACAGGGGACAATCAGCCCCAGCATTTT,TRBJ1-5,TRBV28,.,TRBD1
CASRPRTGSNQPQHF,TGTGCCAGCAGACCTCGTACAGGGAGCAATCAGCCCCAGCATTTT,TRBJ1-5,TRBV2,.,.
CASSPYPGGWYGYTF,TGTGCCAGCAGCCCATACCCCGGTGGGTGGTATGGCTACACCTTC,TRBJ1-2,TRBV3-1/TRBV3-2,.,.
CASSEIAGPETQYF,TGTGCCAGCAGTGAGATTGCAGGGCCGGAGACCCAGTACTTC,TRBJ2-5,TRBV6-1,once,.
CAWSSLYGYTF,TGTGCCTGGTCCTCGCTTTATGGCTACACCTTC,TRBJ1-2,TRBV30,.,.
CASSPPTDTQYF,TGTGCCAGCAGTCCCCCGACAGATACGCAGTATTTT,TRBJ2-3,TRBV28,.,.
CASSFNPITGGEKLFF,TGTGCCAGTAGTTTTAATCCGATCACGGGTGGCGAAAAACTGTTTTTT,TRBJ1-4,TRBV19,.,.
CASSLDFTGELFF,TGTGCCAGCAGCCTGGATTTCACCGGGGAGCTGTTTTTT,TRBJ2-2,TRBV11-3,few,.
CASSVDGAEAFF,TGTGCCAGCAGCGTAGATGGCGCTGAAGCTTTCTTT,TRBJ1-1,TRBV9,once,.
CASSPRASGTDTQYF,TGTGCCAGCTCACCCCGGGCTTCGGGCACAGATACGCAGTATTTT,TRBJ2-3,TRBV18,once,.
CASGDSGSYGYTF,TGTGCCAGCGGGGACTCGGGAAGCTATGGCTACACCTTC,TRBJ1-2,TRBV2,.,.
CASSSTPGQGAGELFF,TGTGCCAGCAGCTCCACTCCGGGACAGGGGGCCGGGGAGCTGTTTTTT,TRBJ2-2,TRBV5-5,.,TRBD1
CATSRGLDRRYEKLFF,TGTGCCACCAGCAGAGGCCTGGACAGGAGATATGAAAAACTGTTTTTT,TRBJ1-4,TRBV15,.,TRBD1
CSVEDQGAYEQYF,TGCAGCGTTGAAGATCAAGGAGCCTACGAGCAGTACTTC,TRBJ2-7,TRBV29-1,once,.
CASSKSRAFF,TGTGCCAGCAGCAAGAGCAGGGCTTTCTTT,TRBJ1-1,TRBV21-1,few,.
CASSLVAANYNEQFF,TGTGCCAGCAGCTTAGTGGCGGCGAACTACAATGAGCAGTTCTTC,TRBJ2-1,TRBV7-2,.,.
CASSLTGGNTGELFF,TGTGCCAGCAGTTTAACCGGCGGTAACACCGGGGAGCTGTTTTTT,TRBJ2-2,TRBV27,.,.
CASSLIKSGSKLFF,TGTGCCAGCAGTTTAATCAAAAGTGGGTCCAAACTGTTTTTT,TRBJ1-4,TRBV27,.,.
CAWSPVGAGRYGYTF,TGTGCCTGGAGTCCCGTGGGTGCCGGTCGCTATGGCTACACCTTC,TRBJ1-2,TRBV30,.,.